This record concerns one T cell receptor (beta chain) sequence. As yet, its antigen is unknown. A second about 7 to 11 cycle PCR used barcoded and J-beta primers. A template-switch adaptor with 12 random nucleotides tagged each cDNA molecule. Each CDR3 protein is one row after TCRdb ran MiXCR on the 5' RACE reads. Of approximately 1,000,000 distinct CDR3 sequences listed, around two fifths are singletons. The CDR3 loop spans 16 amino acids. Trimming shortened V by 2 bases and J by 3 bases, and 16 bases separated the two germline ends. Germline CDR1 and CDR2: MNHEY and SVGAGI. These data are taken from a study of blood T cells in healthy people across ages. Study findings and constraints: Diversity estimates from one million T cells were considered underestimates. More naive CD4+ cells and higher diversity marked long-lived donors relative to aged donors.

Every sample had a minimum of 6 million PBMCs isolated. This clonotype originated in a man between 18 and 35 years old in good health. The rearrangement joins TRBV6-5 to TRBJ1-2; D ambiguous. The sequencing input was blood. The CDR3 bases are TGTGCCAGCAGTTACCTCTGGGCACCTGGGGACTATGGCTACACCTTC. It translates to CASSYLWAPGDYGYTF.